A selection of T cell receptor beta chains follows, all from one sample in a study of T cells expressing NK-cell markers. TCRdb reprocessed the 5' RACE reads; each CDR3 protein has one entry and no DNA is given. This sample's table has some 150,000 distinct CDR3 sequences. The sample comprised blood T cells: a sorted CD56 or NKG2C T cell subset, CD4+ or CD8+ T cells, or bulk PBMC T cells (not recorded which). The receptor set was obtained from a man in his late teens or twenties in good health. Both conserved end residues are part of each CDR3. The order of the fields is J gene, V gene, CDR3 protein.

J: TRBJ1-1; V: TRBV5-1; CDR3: CASRPFPGQGGEAFF
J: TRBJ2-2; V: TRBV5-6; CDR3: CASSLTTGALNTGELFF
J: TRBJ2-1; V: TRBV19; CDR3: CASSATGTRYYNEQFF
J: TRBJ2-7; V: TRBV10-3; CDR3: CAIGLASNEQYF
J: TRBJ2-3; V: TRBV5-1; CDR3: CASLDTDTQYF
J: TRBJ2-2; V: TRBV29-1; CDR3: CSVDGRGVGELFF
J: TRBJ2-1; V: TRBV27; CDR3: CASSFSGPAGYNEQFF
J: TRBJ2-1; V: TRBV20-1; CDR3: CSARTGLGPYNEQFF
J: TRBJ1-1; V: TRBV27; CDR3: CASSPRGHGTNTEAFF
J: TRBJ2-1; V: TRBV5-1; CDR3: CASAEGLAGTNEQFF
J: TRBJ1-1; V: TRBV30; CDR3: CAPPWQGPKTNTEAFF
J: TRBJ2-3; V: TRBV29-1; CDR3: CSGGPEGTDTQYF
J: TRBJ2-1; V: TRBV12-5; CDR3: CASGLGAGGYNEQFF
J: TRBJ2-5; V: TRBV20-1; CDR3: CSARVGLQETQYF
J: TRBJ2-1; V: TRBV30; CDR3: CAVVPGSYNEQFF
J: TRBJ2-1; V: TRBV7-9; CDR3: CASSLPGTSPNEQFF
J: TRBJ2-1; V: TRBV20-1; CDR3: CSARPAGGTLLNEQFF
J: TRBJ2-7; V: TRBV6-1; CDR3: CASSPTGYHEQYF
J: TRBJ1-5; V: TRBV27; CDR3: CASTWGVNQPQHF
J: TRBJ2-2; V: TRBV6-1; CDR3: CASSPQPKGELFF
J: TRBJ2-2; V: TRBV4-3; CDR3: CASSQDRLTGELFF
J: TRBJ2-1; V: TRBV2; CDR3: CASMGSRNPSYNEQFF
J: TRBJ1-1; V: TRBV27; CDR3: CASSLGGWGYTEAFF
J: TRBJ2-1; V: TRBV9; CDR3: CASSAVNEQFF
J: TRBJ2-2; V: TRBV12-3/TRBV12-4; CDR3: CASTLTGGELFF
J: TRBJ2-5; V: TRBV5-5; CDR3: CASRLLEGETQYF
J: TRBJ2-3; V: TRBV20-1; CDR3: CSAELAGGGDTQYF
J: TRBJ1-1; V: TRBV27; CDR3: CASSLSGGLNTEAFF
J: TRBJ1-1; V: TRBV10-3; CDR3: CAISESVASNTEAFF
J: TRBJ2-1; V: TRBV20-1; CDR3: CSARVGGQGAYNEQFF
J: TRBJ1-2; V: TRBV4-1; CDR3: CASSQGTTGYTF
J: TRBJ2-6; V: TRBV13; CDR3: CASSRPENPSGANVLTF
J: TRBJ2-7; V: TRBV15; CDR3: CATSRLAGDYEQYF
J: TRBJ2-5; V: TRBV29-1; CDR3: CSVETQGPVETQYF